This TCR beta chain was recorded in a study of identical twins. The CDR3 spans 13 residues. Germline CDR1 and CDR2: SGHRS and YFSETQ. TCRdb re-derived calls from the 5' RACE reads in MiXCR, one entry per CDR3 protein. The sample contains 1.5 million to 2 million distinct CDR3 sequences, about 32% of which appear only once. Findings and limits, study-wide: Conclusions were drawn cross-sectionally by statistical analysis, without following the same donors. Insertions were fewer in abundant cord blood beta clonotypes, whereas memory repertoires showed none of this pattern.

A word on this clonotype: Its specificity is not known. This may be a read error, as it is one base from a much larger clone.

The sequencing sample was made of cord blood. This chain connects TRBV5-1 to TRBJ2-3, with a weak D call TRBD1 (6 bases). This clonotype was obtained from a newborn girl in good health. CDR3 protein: CASLDSFTDTRYF. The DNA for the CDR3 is TGCGCCAGCCTGGACAGCTTCACAGATACGCGGTATTTT.